This T cell receptor beta chain emerged from a study of cytotoxic CD8 clonotypes in ibrutinib-treated CLL. This clone appeared a single time. Germline assignment: CDR1 SGHAT and CDR2 FQDESV (reference sequence). J lost 4 bases, V lost 6 bases, and 4 bases had no gene match. The CDR3 loop spans 15 amino acids. The data were produced by immunoSEQ multiplex PCR, yet TCRdb's version contains in-frame clones alone and is incomplete. The table shows approximately 23,000 clones, with approximately 77% occurring only once. The specimen comprised PBMCs, sampled before ibrutinib treatment. This chain links TRBV11-1 with TRBJ2-2; 11 positions agree with TRBD2. The sequence came from a human donor with chronic lymphocytic leukemia. The CDR3 sequence: CASSEGLAVTGELFF. CDR3 DNA sequence: TGTGCCAGCAGTGAGGGACTAGCGGTCACCGGGGAGCTGTTTTTT.